The 2 T cell receptor beta chains below all came from one sample that was sequenced in a study of T-cell reconstitution after alpha-beta-depleted transplantation in children listed by TCRdb under 2016. Receptors were amplified or captured by PCR. The instrument was an Illumina HiSeq 2500. TCR library preparation used molecular barcoding, with unique molecular identifiers applied to normalize quantification of the TCRbeta repertoire. The public reads were run again by TCRdb, first through fastp at Q25 and then through MiXCR, and only productive beta chains were kept. One record per CDR3 amino acid sequence lists the most common genes and DNA. Counted in this sample were some 520,000 distinct CDR3 sequences; approximately 30% of them appeared once. The leading ten clones occupy less than 2.5% of the sample. The input for sequencing was PBMCs from the stem cell graft donor, taken from the stem cell graft. The receptors shown here come from a human donor who donated a stem cell graft to a child with aplastic anemia.

The J gene is TRBJ2-7, the V gene TRBV6-1; the match to TRBD2 covers 10 bases. CDR3 size: 15 residues. The V gene's germline CDR1 is MNHNS and CDR2 SASEGT. V gave up 5 bases and J gave up 4 bases; unmatched junction bases: 8. The CDR3 loop reads CASSQEGGLAYEQYF. The CDR3 nucleotides read TGTGCCAGCAGTCAGGAGGGGGGACTAGCGTACGAGCAGTACTTC.

The sample holds a few counts of this clonotype. This chain links TRBV4-1 with TRBJ2-7, with a weak D call TRBD1 (5 bases). In germline, CDR1 is MGHRA, CDR2 YSYEKL. The CDR3 loop spans 13 amino acids. Trimming left V 5 bases short and J 3 bases short, with 11 bases between. CDR3 region: CASSSDQGYEQYV. The DNA of the CDR3 is TGCGCCAGCAGCTCCGATCAGGGCTACGAGCAGTACGTC.